Following are 22 T cell receptor beta chains from one sample sequenced in a study of cytomegalovirus exposure and HLA in healthy donors. This PCR relied on a set of 60 Vbeta primers and 13 Jbeta primers. The table came from immunoSEQ multiplex PCR; TCRdb's copy has only in-frame clones and leaves some out. The data show tens of thousands of clones, around 76% seen once. Sequenced input: PBMCs. The source is a woman under 40 in good health and CMV-seropositive.

This chain links TRBV14 with TRBJ2-1, with a tentative D call TRBD2 (6 bases). V dropped 6 bases and J dropped 4 bases, with 16 bases sitting between them. CDR3 length: 15 amino acids. Germline-derived CDR1 and CDR2 are SGHDN and FVKESK. CDR3 in DNA: TGTGCCAGCAGTCCGATGGCTAGCGTGTACAATGAGCAGTTCTTC. Its protein is CASSPMASVYNEQFF.

The chain uses TRBV29-1 and TRBJ2-1, with TRBD1 matching over 9 bases. J lost 4 bases, V lost 6 bases, and 7 bases had no gene match. This CDR3 is 14 amino acids long. The V gene's germline CDR1 is SQVTM and CDR2 ANQGSEA. The CDR3 DNA follows: TGCAGCGTCTCCACCGGGACAGGGTACAATGAGCAGTTCTTC. Encoded protein: CSVSTGTGYNEQFF.

This clone has just a few counts. The chain joins TRBV2 to TRBJ1-1; 7 bases map to TRBD1. This CDR3 is built from 12 residues. With 10 bases clipped from V and 1 base from J, the junction kept 3 bases outside the gene matches. Germline CDR1 is SNHLY and CDR2 is FYNNEI. The CDR3 region is CATRQGNTEAFF. CDR3 DNA: TGTGCCACCAGACAGGGGAACACTGAAGCTTTCTTT. The full variable domain, rest sourced from reference TRBV2 and TRBJ1-1, is EPEVTQTPSHQVTQMGQEVILRCVPISNHLYFYWYRQILGQKVEFLVSFYNNEISEKSEIFDDQFSVERPDGSNFTLKIRSTKLEDSAMYFCATRQGNTEAFFGQGTRLTVV.

This clone has just a few counts. V is TRBV7-8 and J is TRBJ1-1; D is perhaps TRBD1 (6 bases). The CDR3 consists of 14 residues. In germline, CDR1 is SGHVS, CDR2 FQNEAQ. The V and J ends lost 0 bases and 7 bases respectively, with 12 bases between them. In DNA, the CDR3 is TGTGCCAGCAGCTTAGCGGCAGGGGCGTTTGAAGCTTTCTTT. Protein product: CASSLAAGAFEAFF.

The V and J genes are TRBV12-5 and TRBJ2-1; TRBD2 agrees at 10 bases. V lost 0 bases and J lost 9; bases outside the gene matches: 17. This CDR3 has 19 amino acids. Germline values: CDR1 LGHNT, CDR2 FRNRAP. The CDR3 reads CASGLVPPLAGYVPIEQFF. The CDR3 nucleotides read TGTGCTAGTGGTTTGGTCCCCCCACTAGCGGGGTACGTTCCCATTGAGCAGTTCTTC.

The chain recombines TRBV6-5 with TRBJ1-5; 7 nucleotides match TRBD1. The CDR3 extends over 14 amino acids. The germline gives CDR1 MNHEY, CDR2 SVGAGI. V was pared by 6 bases and J by 3 bases, with 5 bases of the junction left unmatched. The DNA of the CDR3 is TGTGCCAGCAGGGAACAGGGGACCAATCAGCCCCAGCATTTT. Protein sequence: CASREQGTNQPQHF.

This clone has more than one count but fewer than ten. The V call is TRBV5-4, the J call TRBJ1-4, with 8 nucleotides matching TRBD1. V dropped 3 bases and J dropped 5; count of bases not matched to a gene: 6. The CDR3 contains 15 residues. CDR1 is SGHNT, CDR2 YYREEE, per germline (reference sequence). The CDR3 nucleotides are TGTGCCAGCAGCTCCGGACAGGGTGGGAATGAAAAACTGTTTTTT. Residues: CASSSGQGGNEKLFF.

The chain employs TRBV5-6 and TRBJ2-5, with 10 bases that match TRBD1. The CDR3 contains 14 residues. V was pared by 4 bases and J by 4 bases, with 4 bases of the junction left unmatched. Germline values: CDR1 SGHDT, CDR2 YYEEEE. The DNA for the CDR3 is TGTGCCAGCAGCACACGGACAGGGGGAGAGACCCAGTACTTC. Encoded protein: CASSTRTGGETQYF.

V and J are TRBV5-1 and TRBJ2-1, with TRBD1 matching 8 bases. Per the germline V gene, CDR1 is SGHRS and CDR2 is YFSETQ. J was trimmed by 9 bases and V by 3 bases; bases with no gene match: 14. This CDR3 is 16 amino acids long. CDR3 sequence (DNA): TGCGCCAGCAGCTCGACAGGGGTACAAAGTTTTAGTGAGCAGTTCTTC. It translates to CASSSTGVQSFSEQFF.

The chain joins TRBV15 to TRBJ2-1, with 7 bases fitting TRBD2. The CDR3 consists of 14 residues. Looked up from germline, CDR1 is LNHNV and CDR2 is YYDKDF (reference sequence). V lost 4 bases, J lost 3 bases, and 3 bases stayed unmatched. CDR3 sequence: CATSTGTNYNEQFF. In DNA, the CDR3 is TGTGCCACCAGCACGGGGACTAACTACAATGAGCAGTTCTTC.

This chain links TRBV5-5 with TRBJ2-1; TRBD2 aligns across 11 bases. The CDR3 runs to 17 residues. Germline CDR1 and CDR2: SGHKS and YYEKEE (reference sequence). Unmatched junction bases numbered 9, after V lost 4 bases and J lost 3 bases. CDR3 in amino acids: CASSTAPLAGGYNEQFF. Here the CDR3 DNA reads TGTGCCAGCAGCACCGCCCCGCTAGCGGGAGGCTACAATGAGCAGTTCTTC.

This clone was seen once. The chain combines TRBV5-8 with TRBJ1-2, with D possibly matching TRBD1 (5 bases). Per germline, CDR1 SGHTS and CDR2 YDEGEE. CDR3 length: 16 amino acids. The V end lost 2 bases, the J end lost 4 bases, and 18 bases lay between the germline ends. CDR3 region: CASSFSTAAVTYGYTF. The DNA for the CDR3 is TGTGCCAGCAGCTTTTCGACAGCCGCTGTCACCTATGGCTACACCTTC.

This chain uses TRBV7-9 with TRBJ1-4; 7 bases line up with TRBD1. The V segment lost 5 bases and the J segment 0 bases; nucleotides outside the gene matches: 3. The CDR3 contains 15 residues. Germline values: CDR1 SEHNR, CDR2 FQNEAQ (reference sequence). This CDR3 reads CASSPQGSTNEKLFF. Written as DNA, the CDR3 is TGTGCCAGCAGCCCACAGGGGTCAACTAATGAAAAACTGTTTTTT.

The V gene is TRBV19, the J gene TRBJ2-2, with 10 nucleotides matching TRBD1. The CDR3 runs 16 residues. Germline assignment: CDR1 LNHDA and CDR2 SQIVND (reference sequence). J was trimmed by 3 bases and V by 4 bases; bases with no gene match: 5. CDR3 region: CASSKGQGVDTGELFF. The CDR3 coding sequence is TGTGCCAGTAGTAAAGGACAGGGGGTTGACACCGGGGAGCTGTTTTTT.

V gene TRBV29-1 combines with J gene TRBJ2-1; D is possibly TRBD2 (5 bases). This CDR3 has 14 residues. V was cut by 3 bases and J by 7 bases, with 16 bases left in between. Germline V CDR1 and CDR2: SQVTM, ANQGSEA. CDR3 loop: CSVEEMKTGNEQFF. DNA for the CDR3: TGCAGCGTTGAGGAGATGAAAACGGGGAATGAGCAGTTCTTC.

This clone was counted a single time. J is TRBJ1-1 and V is TRBV7-8, with D maybe TRBD1 (6 bases). This CDR3 is built from 14 residues. Germline lookup yields CDR1 SGHVS and CDR2 FQNEAQ. The V gene lost 1 base and the J gene lost 3 bases, with 9 bases spanning the gap. The CDR3 spells CASSLDQGHTEAFF. The CDR3 region has the DNA TGTGCCAGCAGCTTAGACCAGGGGCACACTGAAGCTTTCTTT.

The chain couples TRBV30 to TRBJ2-5; D remains unclear. Trimming shortened V by 0 bases and J by 4 bases, and 9 bases separated the two germline ends. There are 13 residues in the CDR3. Germline V gene data show CDR1 as GTSNPN and CDR2 as SVGIG (reference sequence). CDR3 DNA: TGTGCCTGGAGTGTACTCGCGCCAGAGACCCAGTACTTC. It encodes CAWSVLAPETQYF.

V and J are TRBV30 and TRBJ1-3; tentative D call: TRBD1 (6 bases). V lost 7 bases and J 4 bases, leaving 11 bases between the germline ends. The CDR3 is made up of 12 amino acids. Germline values: CDR1 GTSNPN, CDR2 SVGIG (reference sequence). The CDR3 protein is CAFWTEGNTIYF. The CDR3, as DNA: TGTGCCTTCTGGACAGAAGGAAACACCATATATTTT.

The V call is TRBV14, the J call TRBJ2-1, with 9 bases aligning to TRBD2. The CDR3 contains 15 residues. CDR1 is SGHDN, CDR2 FVKESK, per germline. Unmatched junction bases numbered 11, after V lost 10 bases and J lost 4 bases. The CDR3 region is CATKDSGSGYNEQFF. CDR3 DNA: TGTGCCACAAAAGATAGCGGGAGCGGTTACAATGAGCAGTTCTTC.

V usage is TRBV28 and J usage is TRBJ1-1, with D possibly TRBD1 on 6 matching bases. Germline V CDR1 and CDR2: MDHEN, SYDVKM. Trimming stripped 7 bases from V and 0 bases from J, with 18 bases between. The CDR3 is made up of 16 amino acids. CDR3 residues: CASTFERRGLNTEAFF. Written as DNA, the CDR3 is TGTGCCAGCACCTTCGAGCGCAGGGGACTGAACACTGAAGCTTTCTTT.

The chain uses TRBV6-1 and TRBJ2-1; 7 bases are shared with TRBD2. V lost 0 bases and J lost 5; bases outside the gene matches: 7. The CDR3 sequence is 16 residues long. CDR1 MNHNS and CDR2 SASEGT come from the germline V gene. The chain's CDR3 is CASSEARGFKDNEQFF. The CDR3 DNA reads as TGTGCCAGCAGTGAAGCGCGGGGGTTTAAGGACAATGAGCAGTTCTTC.

This clone was counted a single time. The chain couples TRBV6-5 to TRBJ2-1; 10 nucleotides line up with TRBD2. V dropped 3 bases and J dropped 6; count of bases not matched to a gene: 8. Looked up from germline, CDR1 is MNHEY and CDR2 is SVGAGI. CDR3 length equals 16 residues. CDR3 DNA: TGTGCCAGCAGTTATTATCCTAGCGGGAGTGGCAATGAGCAGTTCTTC. It yields the protein CASSYYPSGSGNEQFF.